This TCR beta chain came from a study of blood T cells in healthy people across ages. A J-beta primer mix and a sample-barcoded 5' primer were used in a second PCR of about 7 to 11 cycles. TCRdb reprocessed the 5' RACE reads via MiXCR and lists one record per CDR3 protein. The sample has roughly 1.9 million distinct CDR3 sequences, about two fifths seen once; the top ten hold 20% to 25%. The ends were cut back, 0 bases at V and 8 bases at J, with 19 bases in the middle. The CDR3 totals 16 residues. CDR1 is LNHNV, CDR2 YYDKDF, per germline (reference sequence). Overall study findings and caveats: PBMCs left unsorted prevented a conclusive naive versus antigen-experienced comparison. Diversity of TCR beta correlated strongly with naive T cell percentage.

This clonotype was counted between two and nine times. Antigen specificity is unknown. V gene TRBV15 combines with J gene TRBJ1-2; the D is unclear. The receptor was isolated from a human donor in good health. Input material: blood. The CDR3 nucleotides are TGTGCCACCAGCAGAGATCTCCCCAGTCTTCGGGGAGGCTACACCTTC. It translates to CATSRDLPSLRGGYTF.